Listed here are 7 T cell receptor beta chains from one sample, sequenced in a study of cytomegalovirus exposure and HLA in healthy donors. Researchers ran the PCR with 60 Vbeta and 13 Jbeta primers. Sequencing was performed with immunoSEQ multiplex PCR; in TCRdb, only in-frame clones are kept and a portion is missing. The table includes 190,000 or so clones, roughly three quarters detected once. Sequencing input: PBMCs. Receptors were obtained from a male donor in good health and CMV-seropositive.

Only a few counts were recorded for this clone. The CDR3: CASSQAQGGDQPQHF. In DNA form, the CDR3 reads TGTGCCAGCAGCCAGGCCCAGGGGGGCGATCAGCCCCAGCATTTT. The chain couples TRBV4-2 to TRBJ1-5, with 7 bases fitting TRBD1. Germline CDR1 and CDR2: LGHNA and YNFKEQ. With 3 bases clipped from V and 5 bases from J, the junction kept 7 bases outside the gene matches. The CDR3 is 15 residues long.

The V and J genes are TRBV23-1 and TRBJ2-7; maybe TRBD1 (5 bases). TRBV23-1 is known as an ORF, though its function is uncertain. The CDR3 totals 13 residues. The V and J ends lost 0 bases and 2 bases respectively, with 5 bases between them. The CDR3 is CASSQSDTYEQYF. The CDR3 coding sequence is TGCGCCAGCAGTCAATCGGACACCTACGAGCAGTACTTC.

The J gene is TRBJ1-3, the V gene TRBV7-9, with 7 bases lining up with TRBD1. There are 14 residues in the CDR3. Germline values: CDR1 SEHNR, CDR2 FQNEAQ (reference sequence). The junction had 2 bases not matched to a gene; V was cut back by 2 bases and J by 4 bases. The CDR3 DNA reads TGTGCCAGCAGCTTAACAGGGGTCGGAAACACCATATATTTT. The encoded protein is CASSLTGVGNTIYF.

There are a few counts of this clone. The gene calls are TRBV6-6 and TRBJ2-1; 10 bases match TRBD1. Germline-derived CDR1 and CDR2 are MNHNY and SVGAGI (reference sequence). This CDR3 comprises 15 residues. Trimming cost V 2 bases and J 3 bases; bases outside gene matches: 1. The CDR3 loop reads CASSYGTGVYNEQFF. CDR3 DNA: TGTGCCAGCAGTTACGGGACAGGGGTCTACAATGAGCAGTTCTTC.

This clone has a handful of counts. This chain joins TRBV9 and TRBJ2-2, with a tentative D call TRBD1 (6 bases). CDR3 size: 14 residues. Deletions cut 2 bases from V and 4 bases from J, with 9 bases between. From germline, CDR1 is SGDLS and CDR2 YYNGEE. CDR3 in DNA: TGTGCCAGCAGCGTTGAAGGGGGCACCGGGGAGCTGTTTTTT. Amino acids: CASSVEGGTGELFF. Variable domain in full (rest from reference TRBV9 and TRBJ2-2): DSGVTQTPKHLITATGQRVTLRCSPRSGDLSVYWYQQSLDQGLQFLIQYYNGEERAKGNILERFSAQQFPDLHSELNLSSLELGDSALYFCASSVEGGTGELFFGEGSRLTVL.

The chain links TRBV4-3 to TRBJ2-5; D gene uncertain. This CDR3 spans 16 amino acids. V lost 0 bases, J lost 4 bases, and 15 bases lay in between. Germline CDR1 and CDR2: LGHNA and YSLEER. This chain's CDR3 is CASSQEGSLESETQYF. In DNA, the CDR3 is TGCGCCAGCAGCCAAGAAGGATCGCTAGAATCAGAGACCCAGTACTTC.

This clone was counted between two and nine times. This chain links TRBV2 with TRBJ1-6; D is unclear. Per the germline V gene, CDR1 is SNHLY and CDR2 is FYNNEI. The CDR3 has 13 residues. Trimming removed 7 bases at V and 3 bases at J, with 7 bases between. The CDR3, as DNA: TGTGCCAGCACGGTCTTCTATAATTCACCCCTCCACTTT. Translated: CASTVFYNSPLHF.